This TCR beta chain is from a study of CD8+ T cells in alopecia areata. Following extraction, RNA underwent reverse transcription to cDNA, which served as the sequencing template. Profiling relied on immunoSEQ multiplex PCR, and the TCRdb table lists in-frame clones only, not all of them. Among about 140,000 clones, approximately 50% were seen once, and the ten largest hold about 1%. As for this clone: The target antigen is unknown.

With 7 bases removed from V and 0 bases from J, the gap between germline ends came to 3 bases. In germline, CDR1 is SQVTM, CDR2 ANQGSEA. This CDR3 has 10 residues. Study-wide points: Relative to mice, TCR sharing across patients was less clear, a difference possibly HLA-related.

This receptor was identified in a human donor with alopecia areata. The source was CD4+ T cells sorted from blood, collected at week 0. This chain connects TRBV29-1 to TRBJ2-5; no reliable D call. The CDR3 DNA is TGCAGCGGCTACCAAGAGACCCAGTACTTC. Encoded protein: CSGYQETQYF.